This is a list of T cell receptor beta chains from one sample in a study of blood T cell repertoires in COVID-19. Using immunoSEQ multiplex PCR, the repertoire was profiled, and TCRdb retains in-frame clones only, with some absent. The sample holds 100,000 to 150,000 clones, over 55% seen once. The sequencing input was peripheral blood. The receptors shown here come from a woman aged 70-85 years with acute or convalescent COVID-19. Each CDR3 is given with its conserved first and last residue. A D gene is named only where the DNA matches it firmly. Size tells how often a clone was seen (once, few, many) or the class of an expanded clone, and some rows leave it out.

j_call	clone_size	v_call	d_call	cdr3_aa	cdr3_nt
TRBJ2-7	.	TRBV27	TRBD2	CASKGDWAGGYEQYF	TGTGCCAGCAAGGGAGACTGGGCGGGAGGCTACGAGCAGTACTTC
TRBJ1-1	.	TRBV5-1	.	CASSSQTDTEAFF	TGCGCCAGCAGTTCCCAAACGGACACTGAAGCTTTCTTT
TRBJ1-2	.	TRBV5-1	TRBD1	CASSQGQGAQGYTF	TGCGCCAGCAGCCAGGGACAGGGGGCCCAGGGCTACACCTTC
TRBJ1-3	few	TRBV19	.	CASSGETGNTIYF	TGTGCCAGTAGTGGGGAGACGGGAAACACCATATATTTT
TRBJ1-6	.	TRBV27	.	CASSLSPNNSPLHF	TGTGCCAGCAGTTTATCTCCCAATAATTCACCCCTCCACTTT
TRBJ2-5	.	TRBV27	.	CASSPGEGETQYF	TGTGCCAGCAGCCCAGGAGAGGGAGAGACCCAGTACTTC
TRBJ1-3	.	TRBV5-1	.	CASSSTLQSGNTIYF	TGCGCCAGCAGCTCGACACTGCAATCTGGAAACACCATATATTTT
TRBJ1-2	.	TRBV5-1	TRBD1	CASSLETGTGYGYTF	TGCGCCAGCAGCTTGGAGACAGGGACGGGCTATGGCTACACCTTC
TRBJ2-1	few	TRBV29-1	.	CSVGLSEVLRWEQFF	TGCAGCGTGGGTCTTAGCGAGGTTCTCCGTTGGGAGCAGTTCTTC
TRBJ2-1	.	TRBV5-1	.	CASSSRTGGNYNEQFF	TGCGCCAGCAGCTCGCGGACTGGTGGTAATTACAATGAGCAGTTCTTC
TRBJ1-2	few	TRBV4-1	.	CASSQVRGLSYTF	TGCGCCAGCAGCCAAGTAAGGGGTCTGAGCTACACCTTC
TRBJ1-2	.	TRBV9	TRBD1	CASSQGQGIQGYTF	TGTGCCAGCAGCCAAGGACAGGGAATACAGGGCTACACCTTC
TRBJ2-4	.	TRBV18	.	CASSPPRGGKDKNIQYF	TGTGCCAGCTCACCACCGAGGGGCGGGAAGGACAAAAACATTCAGTACTTC
TRBJ2-5	.	TRBV19	TRBD1	CASSAPWDRGKTQYF	TGTGCCAGTAGTGCCCCTTGGGACAGGGGAAAGACCCAGTACTTC
TRBJ2-2	.	TRBV6-5	.	CASSRGWGTGELFF	TGTGCCAGCAGCCGAGGGTGGGGCACCGGGGAGCTGTTTTTT
TRBJ2-7	.	TRBV7-2	.	CASSLRQRDRILNYEQYF	TGTGCCAGCAGCCTCAGGCAACGAGACAGGATCCTAAACTACGAGCAGTACTTC
TRBJ1-2	many	TRBV28	.	CASRIPGSRYGYTF	TGTGCCAGCAGAATCCCGGGGAGCCGCTATGGCTACACCTTC
TRBJ2-3	.	TRBV6-2/TRBV6-3	.	CASSYSPAESTDTQYF	TGTGCCAGCAGTTACAGTCCAGCGGAGAGCACAGATACGCAGTATTTT
TRBJ2-7	few	TRBV7-2	TRBD1	CASRTGSGGLYPYF	TGTGCCAGCCGCACCGGCTCAGGGGGCCTCTACCCGTACTTC
TRBJ2-7	few	TRBV6-5	.	CASSSTGFGEQYF	TGTGCCAGCAGTTCCACAGGGTTTGGGGAGCAGTACTTC
TRBJ1-4	few	TRBV7-4	TRBD1	CASSLGGTGDEKLFF	TGTGCCAGCAGCTTAGGGGGGACAGGGGACGAAAAACTGTTTTTT
TRBJ2-1	once	TRBV5-6	.	CASSLAGLVHEQFF	TGTGCCAGCAGCTTGGCGGGACTTGTGCATGAGCAGTTCTTC
TRBJ2-5	.	TRBV5-1	.	CASSLGRARETQYF	TGCGCCAGCAGCTTAGGCAGGGCTCGGGAGACCCAGTACTTC
TRBJ2-7	.	TRBV6-2/TRBV6-3	TRBD1	CASSYSLRDRGEGSYEQYF	TGTGCCAGCAGTTACTCGTTGCGGGACAGGGGAGAGGGCTCCTACGAGCAGTACTTC
TRBJ2-3	.	TRBV19	TRBD1	CASRLGQGGADTQYF	TGTGCCAGTAGATTGGGACAGGGTGGTGCAGATACGCAGTATTTT
TRBJ2-1	.	TRBV5-1	TRBD2	CASSLGNSGNRYNEQFF	TGCGCCAGCAGCTTGGGCAATAGCGGGAACAGATACAATGAGCAGTTCTTC
TRBJ2-4	few	TRBV5-4	TRBD1	CASSSRGPENIQYF	TGTGCCAGCAGCTCCAGGGGGCCGGAAAACATTCAGTACTTC
TRBJ2-1	.	TRBV2	TRBD2	CASSAGTSVFDEQFF	TGTGCCAGCAGCGCCGGGACTAGCGTTTTTGATGAGCAGTTCTTC
TRBJ2-3	many	TRBV3-1/TRBV3-2	.	CASSQDDFGTDTQYF	TGTGCCAGCAGCCAAGATGACTTTGGGACAGATACGCAGTATTTT
TRBJ2-7	.	TRBV6-2/TRBV6-3	TRBD2	CASSLAGEVYEQYF	TGTGCCAGCAGTCTAGCGGGAGAGGTCTACGAGCAGTACTTC
TRBJ1-1	.	TRBV11-2	TRBD1	CASSKGANMNTEAFF	TGTGCCAGCAGCAAGGGGGCTAACATGAACACTGAAGCTTTCTTT
TRBJ2-4	.	TRBV5-4	TRBD1	CASSQTGTGTGAKNIQYF	TGTGCCAGCAGCCAAACCGGGACAGGGACCGGGGCCAAAAACATTCAGTACTTC
TRBJ2-7	.	TRBV7-2	TRBD2	CASSLTAGGTYEQYF	TGTGCCAGCAGCCTCACAGCGGGAGGTACCTACGAGCAGTACTTC
TRBJ2-7	.	TRBV7-2	.	CASSLHGHSYEQYF	TGTGCCAGCAGCTTACATGGCCACTCCTACGAGCAGTACTTC
TRBJ1-4	.	TRBV7-2	.	CASSSAGIRGEKLFF	TGTGCCAGCAGCTCAGCCGGGATCCGGGGAGAAAAACTGTTTTTT
TRBJ2-1	.	TRBV9	.	CASSVGGSVYNEQFF	TGTGCCAGCAGCGTAGGAGGGAGTGTGTACAATGAGCAGTTCTTC
TRBJ1-2	few	TRBV6-5	TRBD1	CASSYSRDSYYGYTF	TGTGCCAGCAGTTACTCCCGGGACAGCTACTATGGCTACACCTTC
TRBJ1-1	.	TRBV6-6	.	CASSYLRATEAFF	TGTGCCAGCAGTTATCTGAGGGCCACTGAAGCTTTCTTT
TRBJ2-1	.	TRBV30	TRBD2	CAWSATSGRAQEFF	TGTGCCTGGAGTGCGACTAGCGGGAGGGCGCAGGAGTTCTTC
TRBJ2-3	.	TRBV2	.	CASSEFGGQGTQYF	TGTGCCAGCAGTGAATTCGGGGGGCAGGGTACGCAGTATTTT
TRBJ1-2	.	TRBV19	TRBD1	CASSPDRGRGYTF	TGTGCCAGTAGTCCGGACAGGGGGAGAGGCTACACCTTC
TRBJ1-1	.	TRBV7-2	TRBD1	CASSGQGGWLNTEAFF	TGTGCCAGCAGCGGACAGGGAGGATGGCTGAACACTGAAGCTTTCTTT
TRBJ2-7	.	TRBV6-1	TRBD1	CASSEGQGAYEQYF	TGTGCCAGCAGTGAGGGACAGGGGGCCTACGAGCAGTACTTC
TRBJ2-3	.	TRBV14	TRBD1	CASSQLGQGPRNTQYF	TGTGCCAGCAGCCAACTGGGACAGGGACCCAGGAATACGCAGTATTTT
TRBJ1-6	.	TRBV5-1	TRBD1	CASSRDPGQSNSPLHF	TGCGCCAGCAGTAGAGACCCGGGACAGAGTAATTCACCCCTCCACTTT
TRBJ2-2	few	TRBV5-1	.	CASSFQGPRTGELFF	TGCGCCAGCAGCTTCCAGGGTCCGCGCACCGGGGAGCTGTTTTTT
TRBJ2-2	.	TRBV9	.	CASSLELGTGELFF	TGTGCCAGCAGCCTCGAGCTCGGTACCGGGGAGCTGTTTTTT
TRBJ2-3	.	TRBV3-1/TRBV3-2	.	CASSQSEGLNTQYF	TGTGCCAGCAGCCAGTCGGAGGGCCTCAATACGCAGTATTTT